This T cell receptor (beta chain) was sequenced during a study of blood T cells in healthy people across ages (dated by TCRdb to between 2014 and 2016). General notes on the study: In model experiments, template switching captured about one uniquely barcoded TCR beta cDNA molecule for every two T cells. To track age-related changes in TCR beta repertoire diversity, the study relied on deep sequencing normalized with unique cDNA molecular identifiers. Four age groups were formed from the donors: young (average approximately 15 years), middle-aged (approximately 41), aged (more than 55) and long-lived (around 80). To avoid experimental bias, donors of different ages were distributed randomly across sequencing lanes. Using the same blood draw, the study looked at two additional independent replicas of 1 million unique cDNA reads for two donors, one aged 18 to 30 and the other aged 80 or older.

The roughly 37 donors, aged roughly 6 to 95 years, were systemically healthy Caucasian individuals from Russia. Roughly 10 milliliters of peripheral blood were collected from each donor into EDTA-treated Vacutainer tubes. Ficoll-Paque density-gradient centrifugation was used to isolate PBMCs, with at least 7 million obtained per sample. Total RNA was extracted from PBMCs with Trizol reagent, with at least 5 micrograms obtained per sample. Naive CD45RAhigh/CD27high T cell percentages were measured by flow cytometry on a PBMC aliquot from every donor. Summary of the overall study and its limitations: Observed TCR beta diversity correlated strongly with the percentage of naive T cells measured by flow cytometry. Donor CMV infection status was unknown, potentially confounding age-related changes in expanded clonotypes. Observed TCR beta diversity per million T cells fell roughly linearly with age, and a significant reduction was already apparent by age roughly 41. Estimates of total diversity based on one million sequenced T cells were considered lower bounds and underestimates. Since profiling was done on bulk unsorted PBMCs, naive and antigen-experienced compartments could not be conclusively compared. Compared with the aged group, the long-lived group had more naive CD4+ T cells, fewer expanded clones and increased TCR diversity, a pattern suggesting age selection.

Libraries were made using 5' RACE. The instrument given in TCRdb is Illumina HiSeq 2500. A second PCR of about 7 to 12 cycles was run with a J-beta primer mix and a sample-barcoded 5' primer. A template-switch 5' adaptor carrying 12 random nucleotides introduced a unique molecular identifier onto each TCR beta cDNA molecule. Each sample yielded at least 3 million CDR3-containing paired-end reads. First-strand cDNA was synthesized from all RNA with the Mint cDNA synthesis kit, primed by a TRBC-specific oligonucleotide. After uracil-DNA glycosylase treatment, a first 18-cycle PCR used universal primers M1SS and BC2_uni_R on all cDNA. Under the source paper's analysis protocol: For normalization, 1 million high-quality reads were randomly selected from each sample, with every read carrying a distinct molecular identifier. Reads sharing molecular identifiers were discarded rather than binned into consensus sequences. MiTCR, run with a Q25 quality threshold and the strictest error-elimination algorithm, handled CDR3 identification, clonotype clustering and error correction. A nonparametric unseen species model with Euler transformation was used to estimate lower-bound total TCR beta diversity. TCRdb reprocessed the public reads (quality trimming at Q25 with fastp, clone calling with MiXCR) and kept in-frame beta chains. Every distinct CDR3 protein forms one entry, paired with its most common genes and DNA. TCRdb's processing, not the authors', yielded these V and J calls. In all, the sample holds 1.5 million to 1.9 million distinct CDR3 sequences, and 35% to 45% of those were seen once. The ten top clones hold about 3.8% of the sample.

This clonotype showed up just once. What antigen it recognizes has not been identified. No much larger clonotype is one base removed from it; base qualities were not supplied. What was sequenced was blood. The TCR sequence derives from a woman aged 18-29 years in good health.

The nucleotide sequence reads as follows: TGTGCCAGCATACCCGGGATTGGCGACGAGCAGTACTTC. It encodes CASIPGIGDEQYF. This chain is built from TRBV27 and TRBJ2-5; 5 matching bases give a weak D call of TRBD2. The DNA end lines up better with TRBJ2-7; the J call may be wrong. CDR1 and CDR2 were assigned from the germline V gene (reference sequence) as MNHEY and SMNVEV. The CDR3 covers 13 residues, taking in both the cysteine and the phenylalanine. Only the CDR3 region is kept as DNA, spanning 39 bases read in frame from base 1.